At least ten counts were recorded for the clone carrying this T cell receptor beta chain. What it binds is unknown. The same CDR3 also results from other DNA sequences found in this sample. The record originates from a study of metastatic and nonmetastatic thyroid tumors. For the study at large: Repertoires from malignant and benign thyroid patients were compared across blood and tumor or nodule tissue.

Source study methods: Researchers built a distant-metastasis classifier for papillary thyroid cancer that drew on CDR3 differences across clinicopathological groups. TCRdb reanalyzed the PCR reads with MiXCR. These V and J calls are TCRdb output, not the study's own analysis. Found here are over 25,000 clones, 15% of them singletons; the top ten hold less than 20%. Germline-derived CDR1 and CDR2 are MGHRA and YSYEKL. V was trimmed by 1 base and J by 4 bases, leaving 11 bases between them. CDR3 length equals 16 residues. Whole-study findings and limits: TCR beta diversity was reportedly significantly higher in malignant thyroid tumors than benign nodules, in blood and tumor.

There were no patients who had received any treatment before thyroid surgery. Specimen: blood. The clonotype comes from a male donor with papillary thyroid cancer or a benign thyroid nodule (not recorded which). Some clones in this sample may be carry-over from other donors' samples. The rearrangement joins TRBV4-1 to TRBJ2-6, with unresolved D. CDR3 loop: CASSQGRLGGANVLTF. CDR3 sequence (DNA): TGCGCCAGCAGCCAAGGCAGGCTTGGGGGGGCCAACGTCCTGACTTTC.